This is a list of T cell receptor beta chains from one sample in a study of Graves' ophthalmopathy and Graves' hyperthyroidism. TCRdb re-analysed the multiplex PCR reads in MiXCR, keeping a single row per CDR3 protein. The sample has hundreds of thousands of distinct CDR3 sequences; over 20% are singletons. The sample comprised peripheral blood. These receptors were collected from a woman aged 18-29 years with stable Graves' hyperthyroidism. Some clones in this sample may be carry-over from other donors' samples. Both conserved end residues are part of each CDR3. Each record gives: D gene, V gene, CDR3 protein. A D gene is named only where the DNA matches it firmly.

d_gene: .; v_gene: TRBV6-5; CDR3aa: CASSYSTGQSSYEQYF
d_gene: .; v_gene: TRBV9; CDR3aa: CASSAYLGGGETQYF
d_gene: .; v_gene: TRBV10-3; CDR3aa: CAISESTTLDSRETQYF
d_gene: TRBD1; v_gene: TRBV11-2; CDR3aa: CTSSLAGQGAKTQYF
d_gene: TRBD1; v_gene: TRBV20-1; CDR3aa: CSAQQGNQPQHF
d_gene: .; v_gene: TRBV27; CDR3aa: CASSSLGYQPQHF
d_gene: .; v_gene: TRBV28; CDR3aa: CASHKVGDEQYF
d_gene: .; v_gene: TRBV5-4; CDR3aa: CASSSRLEGFNYGYTF
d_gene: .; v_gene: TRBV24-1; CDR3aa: CATSDQGSYNQPQHF
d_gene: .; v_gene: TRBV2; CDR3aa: CASTLGVGLSSTDTQYF
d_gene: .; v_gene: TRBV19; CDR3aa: CASSVEGGVGYGYTF
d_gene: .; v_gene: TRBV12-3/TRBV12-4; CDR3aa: CASSLAALIVRVRETQYF
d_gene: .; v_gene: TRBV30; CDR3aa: CAWSEVGEGYTF
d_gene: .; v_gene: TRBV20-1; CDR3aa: CSATRESGELFF
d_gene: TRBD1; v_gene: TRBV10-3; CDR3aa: CAMTTGGDYGYTF
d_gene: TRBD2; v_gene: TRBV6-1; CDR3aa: CASSPAGDRTGELFF
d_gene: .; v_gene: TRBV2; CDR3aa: CASSPWVPHEQYF
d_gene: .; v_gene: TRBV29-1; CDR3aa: CSVGTQGQPQHF
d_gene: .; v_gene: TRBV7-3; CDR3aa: CASSLSGFSGNTIYF
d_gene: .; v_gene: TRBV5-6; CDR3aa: CASSRRWPGGSPLHF
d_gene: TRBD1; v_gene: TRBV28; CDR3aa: CASGTGSNEQYF
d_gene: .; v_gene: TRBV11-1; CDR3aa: CASSAGVATEAFF
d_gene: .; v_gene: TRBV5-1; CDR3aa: CASSLGVLRADYGYTF
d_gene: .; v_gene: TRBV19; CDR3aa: CASSPPSRTGELFF
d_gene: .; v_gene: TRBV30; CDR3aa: CAWYRFRNTEAFF
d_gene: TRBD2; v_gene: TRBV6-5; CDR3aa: CASQLAGGTQETQYF
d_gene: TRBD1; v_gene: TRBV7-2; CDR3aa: CASSLEGQGQSPLHF
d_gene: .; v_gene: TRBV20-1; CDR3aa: CSASRGTRDEQYF
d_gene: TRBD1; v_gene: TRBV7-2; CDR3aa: CASSYGQGVAYEQYF
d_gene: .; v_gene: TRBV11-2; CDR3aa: CASSLDGPANTGELFF
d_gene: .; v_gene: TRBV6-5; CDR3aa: CASSYSGGLGTEAFF
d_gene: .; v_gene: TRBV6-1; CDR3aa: CASKSARAYSSYEQYF
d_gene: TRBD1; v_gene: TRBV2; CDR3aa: CASSGQGRGYGYTF
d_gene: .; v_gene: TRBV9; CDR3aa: CASEGANTGELFF
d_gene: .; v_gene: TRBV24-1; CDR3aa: CATAPLRPNTGELFF
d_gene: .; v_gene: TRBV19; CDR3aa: CATRPEGTAEAFF
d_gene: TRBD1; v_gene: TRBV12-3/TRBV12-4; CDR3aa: CASSRTEGAPNYGYTF
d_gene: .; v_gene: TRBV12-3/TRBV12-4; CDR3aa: CASRPVEWTEAFF
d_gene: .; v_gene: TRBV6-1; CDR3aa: CASSEVQYEQYF
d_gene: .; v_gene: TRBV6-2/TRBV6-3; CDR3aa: CASSYYRGSNTETFF
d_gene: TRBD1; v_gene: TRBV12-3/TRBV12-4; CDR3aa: CASRKTGRETQYF
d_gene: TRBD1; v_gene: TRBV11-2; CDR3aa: CASSLDFRRQGSYEQYF
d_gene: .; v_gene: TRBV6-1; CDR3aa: CASSPLKAQNTGELFF
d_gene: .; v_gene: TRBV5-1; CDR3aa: CASSSLDWGTVQETQYF
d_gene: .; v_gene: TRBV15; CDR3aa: CATSRVGPPETQYF